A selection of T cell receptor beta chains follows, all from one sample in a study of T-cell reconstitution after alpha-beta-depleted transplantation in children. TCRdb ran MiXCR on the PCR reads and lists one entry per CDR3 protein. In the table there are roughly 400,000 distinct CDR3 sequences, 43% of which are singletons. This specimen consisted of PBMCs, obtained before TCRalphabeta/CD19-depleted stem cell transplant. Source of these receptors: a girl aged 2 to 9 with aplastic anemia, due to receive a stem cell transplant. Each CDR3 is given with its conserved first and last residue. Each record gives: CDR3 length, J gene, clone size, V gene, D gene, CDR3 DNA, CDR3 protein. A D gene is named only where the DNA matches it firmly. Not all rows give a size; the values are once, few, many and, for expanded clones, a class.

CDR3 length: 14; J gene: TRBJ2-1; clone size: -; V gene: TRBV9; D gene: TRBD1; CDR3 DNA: TGTGCCAGCAGCACCTGGGACAGCCCCAATGAGCAGTTCTTC; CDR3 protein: CASSTWDSPNEQFF
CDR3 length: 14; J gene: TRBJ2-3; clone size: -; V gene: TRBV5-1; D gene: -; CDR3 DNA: TGCGCCAGCAGCTTGATGGATTACACAGATACGCAGTATTTT; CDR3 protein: CASSLMDYTDTQYF
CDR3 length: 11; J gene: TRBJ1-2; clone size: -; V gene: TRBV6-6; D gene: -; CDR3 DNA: TGTGCCAGCAGTTCAGCGATGGGCTACACCTTC; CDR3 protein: CASSSAMGYTF
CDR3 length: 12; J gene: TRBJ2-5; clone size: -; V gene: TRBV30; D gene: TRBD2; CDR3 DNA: TGTGCCTGTCAGACTAGCGGAGAGACCCAGTACTTC; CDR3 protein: CACQTSGETQYF
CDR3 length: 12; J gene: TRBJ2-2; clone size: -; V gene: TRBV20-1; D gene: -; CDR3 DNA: TGCAGTGCTAGAGATCCGGCCGGGGAGCTGTTTTTT; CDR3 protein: CSARDPAGELFF
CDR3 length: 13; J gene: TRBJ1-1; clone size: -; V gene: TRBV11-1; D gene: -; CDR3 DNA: TGTGCCAGCGGGCGCAACCGGGACACTGAAGCTTTCTTT; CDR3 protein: CASGRNRDTEAFF
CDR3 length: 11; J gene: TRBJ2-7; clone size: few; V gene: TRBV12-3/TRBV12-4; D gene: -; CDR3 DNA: TGTGCCAGCAGTTTAAGCTCGGAGCAGTACTTC; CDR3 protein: CASSLSSEQYF
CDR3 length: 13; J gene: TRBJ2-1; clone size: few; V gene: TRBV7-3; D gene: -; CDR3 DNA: TGTGCCAGCAGCTTAACGTCCCGCAATGAGCAGTTCTTC; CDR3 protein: CASSLTSRNEQFF
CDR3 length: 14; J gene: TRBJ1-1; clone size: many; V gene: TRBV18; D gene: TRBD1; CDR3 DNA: TGTGCCAGCTCAGGGGGACAGGAGGCCTATGAAGCTTTCTTT; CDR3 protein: CASSGGQEAYEAFF
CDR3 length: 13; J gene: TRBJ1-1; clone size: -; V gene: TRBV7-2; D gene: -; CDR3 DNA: TGTGCCAGCAGCTCACTTAGGGGGGCCGACGCTTTCTTT; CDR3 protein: CASSSLRGADAFF
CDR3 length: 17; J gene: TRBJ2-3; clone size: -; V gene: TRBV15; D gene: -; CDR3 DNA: TGTGCCACCAGCGCTGACGGGCCCGTGCAGGGCACATATACGCAGTATTTT; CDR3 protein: CATSADGPVQGTYTQYF
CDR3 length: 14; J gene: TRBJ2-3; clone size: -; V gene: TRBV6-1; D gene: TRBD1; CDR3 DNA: TGTGCCAGCATGGGCAGGGGGATGACAAATACGCAGTATTTT; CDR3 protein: CASMGRGMTNTQYF
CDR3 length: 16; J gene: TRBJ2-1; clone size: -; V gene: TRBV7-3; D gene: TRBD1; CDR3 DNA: TGTGCCAGCAGCTTATACTGGACAGGGTCGCGGAATGAGCAGTTCTTC; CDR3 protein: CASSLYWTGSRNEQFF
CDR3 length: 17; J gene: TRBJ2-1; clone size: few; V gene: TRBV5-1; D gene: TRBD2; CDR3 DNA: TGCGCCAGCAGCTTGAGGGGACTAGCGGCCCCCTACAATGAGCAGTTCTTC; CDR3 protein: CASSLRGLAAPYNEQFF
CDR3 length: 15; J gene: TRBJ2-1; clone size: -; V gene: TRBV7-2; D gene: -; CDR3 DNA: TGTGCCAGCAGCTTAGCGATTGCAGGCGGATATGAGCAGTTCTTC; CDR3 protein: CASSLAIAGGYEQFF
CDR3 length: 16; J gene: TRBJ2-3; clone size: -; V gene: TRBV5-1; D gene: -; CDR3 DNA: TGCGCCAGCAGCCGTGCAACGCGGTCTAGCACAGATACGCAGTATTTT; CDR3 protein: CASSRATRSSTDTQYF